These T cell receptor beta chains were read from a single sample in a study of OX40 agonist ivuxolimab in advanced cancers. Profiling relied on immunoSEQ multiplex PCR, and the TCRdb table lists in-frame clones only, not all of them. The sample carries some 60,000 clones, about four fifths recorded once. The sample was CD4+ or CD8+ T cells sorted from blood, taken in a trial of the OX40 agonist ivuxolimab. The receptors shown here come from an adult with an advanced solid tumor such as melanoma, head and neck, liver or kidney cancer. CDR3s include the opening cysteine and the closing phenylalanine or tryptophan. Fields, in order: J gene, V gene, CDR3 protein.

>TRBJ2-7|TRBV4-1
CASSPRGGSTEQYF
>TRBJ2-3|TRBV14
CASSQWGSDTQYF
>TRBJ2-1|TRBV21-1
CALDGQTYNEQFF
>TRBJ2-1|TRBV10-3
CAISQLTSSYNEQFF
>TRBJ2-3|TRBV28
CASSPGGAGVSSDTQYF
>TRBJ1-1|TRBV5-1
CASSLMDRDTEAFF
>TRBJ2-3|TRBV2
CASGDTQYF
>TRBJ2-5|TRBV19
CASSKLGVGRRYQETQYF
>TRBJ1-3|TRBV19
CASSISGFAGNTIYF
>TRBJ2-1|TRBV27
CASSLGTEQFF
>TRBJ2-3|TRBV10-2
CASSPSGSYGDTQYF
>TRBJ1-1|TRBV7-9
CASSSRQLNTEAFF
>TRBJ2-7|TRBV4-1
CASSPRALGYEQYF
>TRBJ2-7|TRBV11-2
CASSLDRGGRGYEQYF
>TRBJ1-2|TRBV5-6
CASSPRSRDNGYTF
>TRBJ2-7|TRBV11-1
CASSPRDYSYEQYF
>TRBJ2-7|TRBV27
CASGLAGVYEQYF
>TRBJ2-2|TRBV5-6
CASSLVEITGELFF
>TRBJ2-6|TRBV7-8
CASSVGQVSGANVLTF
>TRBJ2-5|TRBV6-5
CASSSAQQETQYF
>TRBJ1-1|TRBV2
CASSDDRNTEAFF
>TRBJ2-1|TRBV7-2
CASSSPGGRNEQFF
>TRBJ1-6|TRBV9
CASSTRVDNSPLHF
>TRBJ2-5|TRBV6-1
CASSDAGVFGETQYF
>TRBJ2-5|TRBV5-1
CASSLWGRQETQYF
>TRBJ1-6|TRBV6-1
CASSETRTENSPLHF
>TRBJ1-2|TRBV6-5
CASSRGDYGYTF
>TRBJ2-1|TRBV10-3
CAIGEKGSSYNEQFF
>TRBJ1-3|TRBV6-1
CASEQGYVGNTIYF
>TRBJ2-1|TRBV7-3
CASSRTSGKAGGYNEQFF
>TRBJ1-3|TRBV28
CASSLFPDESGNTIYF
>TRBJ2-5|TRBV11-2
CASSPAAGQETQYF
>TRBJ2-1|TRBV28
CASSGSGIGLREQFF
>TRBJ2-3|TRBV28
CASSLFGRGTDTQYF
>TRBJ1-5|TRBV19
CASSTPYFARGPTQPQHF
>TRBJ1-5|TRBV7-9
CASSSSRSGQPQHF
>TRBJ2-3|TRBV18
CASTPGLAGVSTDTQYF
>TRBJ2-2|TRBV27
CASSWGKAGELFF
>TRBJ2-7|TRBV7-9
CASSSGGHRLRGQYF
>TRBJ1-2|TRBV19
CASSTHPPGVYGYTF
>TRBJ1-2|TRBV29-1
CSVVDPYNYGYTF
>TRBJ2-3|TRBV2
CASSEQRTDTQYF
>TRBJ1-2|TRBV7-6
CASSLVEGAYGYTF
>TRBJ2-7|TRBV6-6
CASSLTRERYEQYF
>TRBJ2-5|TRBV18
CASSPPSGGAEGETQYF
>TRBJ2-7|TRBV6-6
CASSYGPGEGEQYF
>TRBJ2-4|TRBV5-1
CASSLEVAGRKNIQYF
>TRBJ2-7|TRBV9
CASSNRDRGNEQYF
>TRBJ2-7|TRBV27
CASSLSGGVREQYF
>TRBJ2-1|TRBV5-4
CASSSRTSGRVYNEQFF
>TRBJ2-3|TRBV6-1
CASSVQTPRAGTDTQYF
>TRBJ2-1|TRBV30
CAWSVRLDVKFF
>TRBJ1-1|TRBV2
CASGQPGQRTSVSLTTEAFF
>TRBJ2-2|TRBV5-4
CASSFKGTTGELFF
>TRBJ2-1|TRBV21-1
CASSKVDSGIGSYNEQFF
>TRBJ1-2|TRBV4-1
CASSQDTGGYYGYTF
>TRBJ1-2|TRBV27
CASSLSVRGLRYGYTF
>TRBJ2-2|TRBV9
CASSGQGIGTGELFF